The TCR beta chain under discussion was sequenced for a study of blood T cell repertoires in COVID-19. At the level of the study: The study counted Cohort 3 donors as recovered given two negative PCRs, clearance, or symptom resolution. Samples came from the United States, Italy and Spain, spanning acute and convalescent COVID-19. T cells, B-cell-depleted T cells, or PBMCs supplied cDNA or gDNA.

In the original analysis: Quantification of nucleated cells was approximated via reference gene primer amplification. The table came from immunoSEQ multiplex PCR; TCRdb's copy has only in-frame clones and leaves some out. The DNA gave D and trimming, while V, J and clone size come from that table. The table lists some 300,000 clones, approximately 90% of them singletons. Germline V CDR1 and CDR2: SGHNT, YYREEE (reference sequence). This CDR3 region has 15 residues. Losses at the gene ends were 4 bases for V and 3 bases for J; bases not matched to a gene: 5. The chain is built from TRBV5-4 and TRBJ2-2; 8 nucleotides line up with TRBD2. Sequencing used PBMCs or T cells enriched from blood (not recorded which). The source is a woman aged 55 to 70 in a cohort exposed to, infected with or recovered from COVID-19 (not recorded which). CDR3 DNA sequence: TGTGCCAGCAGCCCGCCCGGGGGGGACACCGGGGAGCTGTTTTTT. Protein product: CASSPPGGDTGELFF.